This TCR beta chain was found in a study of blood T cell repertoires in COVID-19 (TCRdb year 2020). About the investigation overall: Samples from collaborators originated in the United States, Italy and Spain and spanned both the acute and convalescent phases of COVID-19. The material from the prospective study consisted of cDNA or gDNA derived from T cells, B-cell-depleted T cells, or PBMCs. Subjects who had been exposed to COVID-19, were actively infected with it, or had recovered from it provided the deeply sampled blood TCRbeta repertoires that made up the dataset. A freely available public database, intended as a resource for researchers studying the immune response to SARS-CoV-2, is where the repertoires were released. Samples were obtained from the ongoing ImmuneRACE study (first 160 participants) and from some 1,200 subjects provided by 6 global collaborators. Nearly every sample came with metadata listing a de-identified subject ID, COVID-19 status, age in years and sex. Where HLA class I and class II types were available, the types were taken from metadata supplied by the sample provider, not from assay-based typing.

A remark on this clone: Its antigen is still unknown. One base away there is no much larger clone; base qualities are not given.

Participants in the prospective study were aged roughly 18 to 90 years, lived in under 30 United States geographic areas, and enrolled through a virtual design. Cohort assignment in the prospective study relied on participant-reported clinical history from a screening survey and a study questionnaire. Recovered participants in ImmuneRACE Cohort 3 were defined as having two consecutive negative NP/OP PCR tests, clearance from a healthcare professional, or resolution of symptoms. In the prospective study, mobile phlebotomists collected whole blood, serum and a nasopharyngeal or oropharyngeal swab from each participant. Participants in the prospective study had the option to provide additional blood draws and questionnaires over a roughly two-month period. Prospective study blood samples were shipped either frozen or at room temperature before DNA extraction. Paper-wide results and their limitations: How much clinical and demographic metadata was included differed by source and by participant, and the metadata was provided uncurated.

The immunoSEQ Assay, a bias-controlled multiplex PCR, was used to amplify TCRbeta CDR3 regions from genomic DNA. From the authors' description of their analysis: The number of nucleated cells in each sample was estimated from the amplification of reference gene primers within the assay. To quantify the absolute abundance of each unique TCRbeta CDR3 rearrangement, sequence reads were collapsed and filtered. For each sample, productive Simpson clonality was calculated by taking the square root of Simpson's diversity index across productive rearrangements. What TCRdb holds here is the immuneACCESS table cut down to in-frame rearrangements. Part of the clones is not present; checked against another copy, under half of the missing clones reflect an unresolved V gene, and the others are unexplained. The DNA gave D and trimming, while V, J and clone size come from that table. This sample is represented by 140,000 to 150,000 clones; around 80% of them were singletons. More than 5% of the sample is held by the ten biggest clonotypes.

From the germline V gene, CDR1 is SGHDT and CDR2 is YYEEEE. The CDR3 holds 14 amino acids from the cysteine to the phenylalanine. The entry retains the CDR3 DNA only, 42 bases that are in frame from base 1. Trimming removed 1 base from V and 0 bases from J, leaving 5 bases between the germline ends. The chain is encoded by TRBV5-6 joined to TRBJ2-1; the D gene is not confidently resolved. The receptor comes from a woman aged 45-60 years who had recovered from COVID-19. The sequenced sample was PBMCs or T cells enriched from blood (not recorded which). CDR3 reads: CASSLIHSYNEQFF. Here is the DNA: TGTGCCAGCAGCTTGATCCACTCCTACAATGAGCAGTTCTTC.